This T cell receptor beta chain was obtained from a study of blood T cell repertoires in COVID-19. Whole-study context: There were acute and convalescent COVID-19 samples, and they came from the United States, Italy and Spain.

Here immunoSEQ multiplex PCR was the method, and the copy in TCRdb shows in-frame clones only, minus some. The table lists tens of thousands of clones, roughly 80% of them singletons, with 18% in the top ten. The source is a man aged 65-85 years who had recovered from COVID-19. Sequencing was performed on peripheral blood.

CDR3 protein: CASRPGSPETQYF. The CDR3 DNA follows: TGTGCCAGCAGACCGGGAAGCCCGGAGACCCAGTACTTC. The chain combines TRBV6-5 with TRBJ2-5, with D tentatively TRBD2 (5 bases). The CDR3 extends over 13 amino acids. Trimming removed 6 bases from V and 5 bases from J, with 13 bases in between. Per germline, CDR1 MNHEY and CDR2 SVGAGI.